The sequence of this T cell receptor beta chain was determined in a study of early T cells in non-severe SARS-CoV-2 infection. The junction had 9 bases not matched to a gene; V was cut back by 8 bases and J by 7 bases. The CDR3 length is 14 residues. CDR1 SNHLY and CDR2 FYNNEI come from the germline V gene. From the 5' RACE reads, TCRdb called clonotypes with MiXCR, one entry per CDR3 protein. The sample has about 76,000 distinct CDR3 sequences, 15% to 18% seen once; the top ten hold 9.5% to 15%. V and J are TRBV2 and TRBJ2-2; TRBD1 matches at 8 bases. The TCR comes from an adult who was a healthcare worker with PCR-confirmed SARS-CoV-2 infection or an uninfected control (not recorded which). Sequencing was performed on whole blood. The CDR3 bases are TGTGCCAGCGGATTGGACAGGGCCGGCGGGGAGCTGTTTTTT. Protein sequence: CASGLDRAGGELFF.